The T cell receptor beta chain under discussion was sequenced for a study of T-cell memory formation after mild COVID-19. The CDR3 spans 15 residues. The germline gives CDR1 KGHDR, CDR2 SFDVKD. Trimming took off 8 bases at V and 0 bases at J, with 12 bases between the two ends. TCRdb used MiXCR to reprocess the 5' RACE reads, holding one entry per CDR3 protein. The data contain roughly 580,000 distinct CDR3 sequences, roughly 18% of them singletons. The sample was PBMCs or a T cell subset sorted from them (not recorded which). The rearrangement joins TRBV24-1 to TRBJ2-2; tentative D call: TRBD1 (5 bases). The receptor was derived from an adult woman who had mild COVID-19 (a few samples of this study predate the infection). Cell type and time point are not known. Here the CDR3 reads CATTDARANTGELFF. The CDR3 nucleotides are TGTGCCACCACGGACGCCAGGGCGAACACCGGGGAGCTGTTTTTT.